Sequencing of this TCR beta chain was carried out in a study of T cell repertoires in cytomegalovirus infection. One entry per CDR3 protein, called by TCRdb with MiXCR from the reads. Of 450,000 to 550,000 distinct CDR3 sequences listed, 40% to 50% are singletons. As regards this clonotype: The antigen remains unidentified.

CDR1 and CDR2 from the germline V gene are SGHTA and FQGNSA. This CDR3 region has 17 residues. The V gene end was trimmed by 5 bases and the J gene end by 3 bases; junction bases not matched to a gene: 15. The source of this sequence is a human donor in good health (CMV status not recorded). Some clones in this sample may be carry-over from other donors' samples. The chain uses TRBV7-2 and TRBJ2-5; 7 bases match TRBD2. The input for sequencing was cultured PBMCs, taken from culture after CMV antigen stimulation. The CDR3 nucleotides are TGTGCCAGCAGCCCGAACCCTCGGGGGGTAAAAAAAGAGACCCAGTACTTC. Translated, it gives CASSPNPRGVKKETQYF.